These 9 T cell receptor beta chains were all obtained from the same sample, sequenced in a study of technical replicates of blood from a handful of donors. Sequencing used immunoSEQ multiplex PCR; TCRdb keeps in-frame clones, though not all of them. The profile shows 83,000 or so clones, around nine tenths of them singletons. Sequenced material: T cells isolated from PBMCs. These receptors were collected from a human donor in good health.

The chain is built from TRBV5-1 and TRBJ2-3; TRBD2 agrees at 8 bases. Germline V gene data show CDR1 as SGHRS and CDR2 as YFSETQ. The V gene end was trimmed by 5 bases and the J gene end by 4 bases; junction bases not matched to a gene: 12. The CDR3 length is 16 residues. This CDR3 reads CASRRWASGLADTQYF. As DNA, the CDR3 is TGCGCCAGCAGACGGTGGGCTAGCGGGCTTGCAGATACGCAGTATTTT.

The chain couples TRBV10-3 to TRBJ2-5, with D perhaps TRBD2 (5 bases). In germline, CDR1 is ENHRY, CDR2 SYGVKD. V was pared by 2 bases and J by 1 base, with 8 bases between. The CDR3 is 14 residues long. The CDR3 is CAISEGGRQETQYF. In DNA, the CDR3 is TGTGCCATCAGTGAGGGAGGCCGCCAAGAGACCCAGTACTTC.

This chain uses TRBV19 with TRBJ1-1, with D uncertain. With 8 bases removed from V and 6 bases from J, the gap between germline ends came to 13 bases. CDR1 and CDR2 from the germline V gene are LNHDA and SQIVND (reference sequence). The CDR3 is 12 residues long. Here the CDR3 DNA reads TGTGCCAGTGGTAAGGGAGCGGCTGAAGCTTTCTTT. Protein sequence: CASGKGAAEAFF.

This clone was seen only once. This chain uses TRBV7-9 with TRBJ1-1; D uncertain. This CDR3 is built from 16 residues. From germline, CDR1 is SEHNR and CDR2 FQNEAQ (reference sequence). V lost 5 bases and J 1 base, leaving 17 bases between the germline ends. CDR3 protein: CASSPNSGVRNTEAFF. CDR3 nucleotide sequence: TGTGCCAGCAGCCCAAATAGCGGGGTGAGGAACACTGAAGCTTTCTTT.

The chain carries TRBV19 and TRBJ1-4, with D possibly matching TRBD1 (6 bases). Per the germline V gene, CDR1 is LNHDA and CDR2 is SQIVND (reference sequence). CDR3 size: 13 residues. Trimming left V 8 bases short and J 4 bases short, with 11 bases between. CDR3 bases: TGTGCCAGTTATGGACAGAGTAATGAAAAACTGTTTTTT. It codes for CASYGQSNEKLFF.

The chain has TRBV9 and TRBJ1-4, with 7 bases that match TRBD1. V shed 4 bases, J shed 6 bases, and the junction held 6 bases outside the gene matches. The CDR3 runs to 14 residues. Looked up from germline, CDR1 is SGDLS and CDR2 is YYNGEE. DNA for the CDR3: TGTGCCAGCAGCCCTCGGACAGGATATGAAAAACTGTTTTTT. Its translation: CASSPRTGYEKLFF.

This clone was counted a single time. The rearrangement uses TRBV18 and TRBJ2-7, with 10 bases matching TRBD1. J was trimmed by 1 base and V by 2 bases; bases with no gene match: 2. The CDR3 has 15 residues. Germline-derived CDR1 and CDR2 are KGHSH and LQKENI. In DNA, the CDR3 is TGTGCCAGCTCACCATCGGGACAGGGGTCCTACGAGCAGTACTTC. Encoded protein: CASSPSGQGSYEQYF.

The chain carries TRBV12-2 and TRBJ2-3; the table names TRBD1, a call not compared with the DNA. TRBV12-2 is an annotated pseudogene. There are 18 residues in the CDR3. The CDR3 is CASRLRGLFKICTDTQYF. As DNA, the CDR3 is TGTGCAAGTCGCTTACGTGGGCTGTTCAAAATTTGCACAGATACGCAGTATTTT.

V usage is TRBV4-1 and J usage is TRBJ2-2; D is ambiguous. Germline V gene data show CDR1 as MGHRA and CDR2 as YSYEKL. The CDR3 extends over 12 amino acids. Between the trimmed V and J ends, which lost 3 bases and 7 bases, there was a span of 6 bases. The CDR3: CASSQLHGELFF. The CDR3 DNA sequence: TGCGCCAGCAGCCAGTTACACGGGGAGCTGTTTTTT.